The rows below give T cell receptor beta chains drawn from one sample of a study of CD8+CD57+ T cells in acquired aplastic anemia. Using its own MiXCR run on the reads, TCRdb lists one record per CDR3 protein. The repertoire includes around 120,000 distinct CDR3 sequences, less than 50% of them detected once, and 2% to 3% sits in the top ten. Sequencing used sorted CD4+, CD8+, or CD8+CD57+ T cells (not recorded which) from PBMCs. The receptor set was obtained from a human donor with aplastic anemia. Each CDR3 is given with its conserved first and last residue. The D gene is left open where the match is weak. The listing skips clone size in some rows; elsewhere it reads once, few, many or a size class.

D gene: TRBD1
V gene: TRBV10-3
CDR3 length: 12
clone size: -
J gene: TRBJ1-1
CDR3 DNA: TGTGCCATCGGGGACAGGGTAACTGAAGCTTTCTTT
CDR3 protein: CAIGDRVTEAFF

D gene: -
V gene: TRBV19
CDR3 length: 14
clone size: many
J gene: TRBJ1-1
CDR3 DNA: TGTGCCAGTAGTCCCAGGAGGACTTACACTGAAGCTTTCTTT
CDR3 protein: CASSPRRTYTEAFF

D gene: -
V gene: TRBV2
CDR3 length: 12
clone size: once
J gene: TRBJ2-5
CDR3 DNA: TGTGCCAGCGGAGGACCGGAAGAGACCCAGTACTTC
CDR3 protein: CASGGPEETQYF

D gene: -
V gene: TRBV14
CDR3 length: 19
clone size: many
J gene: TRBJ1-6
CDR3 DNA: TGTGCCAGCAGCCAAAGACCGCTATCCCCGTACGCCTGGGTTTCACCCCTCCACTTT
CDR3 protein: CASSQRPLSPYAWVSPLHF

D gene: TRBD1
V gene: TRBV7-2
CDR3 length: 15
clone size: many
J gene: TRBJ1-6
CDR3 DNA: TGTGCCAGCAGCCGCCAGGAGGGGGCGAATTCACCCCTCCACTTT
CDR3 protein: CASSRQEGANSPLHF

D gene: TRBD1
V gene: TRBV20-1
CDR3 length: 15
clone size: many
J gene: TRBJ2-7
CDR3 DNA: TGCAGTGCTATTAACCTACAGGGGGCTGCCTACGAGCAGTACTTC
CDR3 protein: CSAINLQGAAYEQYF

D gene: -
V gene: TRBV30
CDR3 length: 13
clone size: many
J gene: TRBJ1-1
CDR3 DNA: TGTGCCTGGAGTCCCATGATGAACACTGAAGCTTTCTTT
CDR3 protein: CAWSPMMNTEAFF

D gene: -
V gene: TRBV10-3
CDR3 length: 12
clone size: -
J gene: TRBJ1-6
CDR3 DNA: TGTGCCAGCGTAGACTGGAATTCACCCCTCCACTTT
CDR3 protein: CASVDWNSPLHF

D gene: -
V gene: TRBV7-6
CDR3 length: 13
clone size: -
J gene: TRBJ1-1
CDR3 DNA: TGTGCCAGCACAACGGACCGGTACACTGAAGCTTTCTTT
CDR3 protein: CASTTDRYTEAFF

D gene: TRBD1
V gene: TRBV19
CDR3 length: 15
clone size: -
J gene: TRBJ1-5
CDR3 DNA: TGTGCCAGTAGGATCATGACAGGGGGTGGTCAGCCCCAGCATTTT
CDR3 protein: CASRIMTGGGQPQHF

D gene: TRBD1
V gene: TRBV5-8
CDR3 length: 14
clone size: many
J gene: TRBJ1-5
CDR3 DNA: TGTGCCAGCAGCTTACAGGGGAACAATCAGCCCCAGCATTTT
CDR3 protein: CASSLQGNNQPQHF

D gene: -
V gene: TRBV6-5
CDR3 length: 15
clone size: many
J gene: TRBJ2-1
CDR3 DNA: TGTGCCAGCAGTTACTCCCCGGGACTTTCCAATGAGCAGTTCTTC
CDR3 protein: CASSYSPGLSNEQFF

D gene: -
V gene: TRBV10-1
CDR3 length: 12
clone size: -
J gene: TRBJ1-2
CDR3 DNA: TGCGCCAGCGGTGGCGCAACCGATGGCTACACCTTC
CDR3 protein: CASGGATDGYTF

D gene: -
V gene: TRBV4-2
CDR3 length: 20
clone size: -
J gene: TRBJ2-6
CDR3 DNA: TGTGCCAGCAGCCCGACCGCCCCCGGACGGGCCCTCTCTGGGGCCAACGTCCTGACTTTC
CDR3 protein: CASSPTAPGRALSGANVLTF

D gene: TRBD1
V gene: TRBV2
CDR3 length: 13
clone size: many
J gene: TRBJ1-6
CDR3 DNA: TGTGCCAGCATAGACAGGGATAATTCACCCCTCCACTTT
CDR3 protein: CASIDRDNSPLHF

D gene: -
V gene: TRBV12-3/TRBV12-4
CDR3 length: 13
clone size: many
J gene: TRBJ1-2
CDR3 DNA: TGTGCCAGCAGTGTGGGCAGAAACTATGGCTACACCTTC
CDR3 protein: CASSVGRNYGYTF

D gene: TRBD1
V gene: TRBV27
CDR3 length: 15
clone size: few
J gene: TRBJ1-1
CDR3 DNA: TGTGCCAGCAGAAATGCAGGGGGCAGGAACACTGAAGCTTTCTTT
CDR3 protein: CASRNAGGRNTEAFF

D gene: -
V gene: TRBV2
CDR3 length: 11
clone size: -
J gene: TRBJ2-3
CDR3 DNA: TGTGCCAGCGCCAGTGGTGATACGCAGTATTTT
CDR3 protein: CASASGDTQYF

D gene: TRBD1
V gene: TRBV2
CDR3 length: 15
clone size: many
J gene: TRBJ1-3
CDR3 DNA: TGTGCCAGCAGTAGCGACAGGGTCTCTGGAAACACCATATATTTT
CDR3 protein: CASSSDRVSGNTIYF

D gene: TRBD1
V gene: TRBV5-8
CDR3 length: 15
clone size: many
J gene: TRBJ2-5
CDR3 DNA: TGTGCCAGCAGCTTGACGGACAGGCTCCAAGAGACCCAGTACTTC
CDR3 protein: CASSLTDRLQETQYF

D gene: -
V gene: TRBV7-2
CDR3 length: 15
clone size: many
J gene: TRBJ2-3
CDR3 DNA: TGTGCCAGCAGCTCTGAGATTTGGGGCACAGATACGCAGTATTTT
CDR3 protein: CASSSEIWGTDTQYF

D gene: -
V gene: TRBV20-1
CDR3 length: 14
clone size: many
J gene: TRBJ2-5
CDR3 DNA: TGCAGTGCTAGGTCCAGCAGGGGCGCGGAGACCCAGTACTTC
CDR3 protein: CSARSSRGAETQYF

D gene: TRBD1
V gene: TRBV19
CDR3 length: 17
clone size: many
J gene: TRBJ1-1
CDR3 DNA: TGTGCCAGTAGAAACACGGGACAGGACCTTGTGGTCACTGAAGCTTTCTTT
CDR3 protein: CASRNTGQDLVVTEAFF

D gene: -
V gene: TRBV7-3
CDR3 length: 14
clone size: -
J gene: TRBJ2-7
CDR3 DNA: TGTGCCAGCAGCTTAACGCCGGGACACTACGAGCAGTACTTC
CDR3 protein: CASSLTPGHYEQYF

D gene: -
V gene: TRBV20-1
CDR3 length: 15
clone size: many
J gene: TRBJ1-5
CDR3 DNA: TGCAGTGCTACCAGGCCCGGGATGGGCAATCAGCCCCAGCATTTT
CDR3 protein: CSATRPGMGNQPQHF

D gene: -
V gene: TRBV29-1
CDR3 length: 14
clone size: -
J gene: TRBJ2-5
CDR3 DNA: TGCAGCGTTGAGAAGGTAGAGAAACAAGAGACCCAGTACTTC
CDR3 protein: CSVEKVEKQETQYF

D gene: TRBD1
V gene: TRBV10-3
CDR3 length: 15
clone size: many
J gene: TRBJ1-2
CDR3 DNA: TGTGCCATCAAGAGTGGGACAGGGTCTAACTATGGCTACACCTTC
CDR3 protein: CAIKSGTGSNYGYTF

D gene: -
V gene: TRBV2
CDR3 length: 14
clone size: -
J gene: TRBJ1-1
CDR3 DNA: TGTGCCAGCAGTGCAGGGCGAGTGAACACTGAAGCTTTCTTT
CDR3 protein: CASSAGRVNTEAFF

D gene: -
V gene: TRBV9
CDR3 length: 14
clone size: many
J gene: TRBJ1-5
CDR3 DNA: TGTGCCAGCAGCGTAGGAGCAGGGGCGCAGCCCCAGCATTTT
CDR3 protein: CASSVGAGAQPQHF

D gene: -
V gene: TRBV4-2
CDR3 length: 14
clone size: many
J gene: TRBJ1-2
CDR3 DNA: TGTGCCAGCAGCCCCCCGAGCCGATCGGGTGGCTACACCTTC
CDR3 protein: CASSPPSRSGGYTF

D gene: -
V gene: TRBV2
CDR3 length: 12
clone size: many
J gene: TRBJ2-5
CDR3 DNA: TGTGCCAGCAGCGCAAGGAGTGGGACCCAGTACTTC
CDR3 protein: CASSARSGTQYF

D gene: TRBD2
V gene: TRBV5-4
CDR3 length: 14
clone size: many
J gene: TRBJ2-5
CDR3 DNA: TGTGCCAGCAGCGAAGGGACTAGCGGCGAGACCCAGTACTTC
CDR3 protein: CASSEGTSGETQYF

D gene: TRBD1
V gene: TRBV19
CDR3 length: 15
clone size: once
J gene: TRBJ1-6
CDR3 DNA: TGTGCCAGTAGTATTAGAGGGACAGGCGGTTCACCCCTCCACTTT
CDR3 protein: CASSIRGTGGSPLHF

D gene: -
V gene: TRBV19
CDR3 length: 14
clone size: few
J gene: TRBJ1-6
CDR3 DNA: TGTGCCAGTAGTATCGGGACACCAAATTCACCCCTCCACTTT
CDR3 protein: CASSIGTPNSPLHF

D gene: -
V gene: TRBV10-1
CDR3 length: 11
clone size: -
J gene: TRBJ2-1
CDR3 DNA: TGCGCCAGCAGTCTAGGGGATGAGCAGTTCTTC
CDR3 protein: CASSLGDEQFF

D gene: TRBD2
V gene: TRBV3-1
CDR3 length: 18
clone size: -
J gene: TRBJ2-2
CDR3 DNA: TGTGCCAGCAGCCAAAAACCAGCGGGGGCTACGGGGACCGGGGAGCTGTTTTTT
CDR3 protein: CASSQKPAGATGTGELFF

D gene: -
V gene: TRBV20-1
CDR3 length: 15
clone size: many
J gene: TRBJ1-1
CDR3 DNA: TGCAGTGCTAGGAGCGGGGGGGGGAGGAACACTGAAGCTTTCTTT
CDR3 protein: CSARSGGGRNTEAFF